This T cell receptor (beta chain) emerged from a study of T cells in Graves' hyperthyroidism and ophthalmopathy. Overall study context: At the time of initial diagnosis and before any treatment, peripheral blood was collected.

This clonotype has ten or more counts. As yet, its antigen is unknown. Study-wide results and caveats: Onset of ophthalmopathy came a median 6.5 months after the model predicted it.

Amplification of TCR beta CDR3 regions was performed using RNA transcripts as template. When the TCR CDR3 underwent first-round RT-PCR, the HTBI primer set was used. TCRdb processed the multiplex PCR reads anew with MiXCR; each CDR3 protein has one entry. The sample lists 450,000 to 600,000 distinct CDR3 sequences; approximately 15% were seen once. This CDR3 is built from 16 residues. The germline V gene encodes CDR1 KGHSH and CDR2 LQKENI. V was clipped by 2 bases and J by 2 bases, with 10 bases between them. Patients between 18 and 65 years old had hyperthyroidism, newly diagnosed and lasting under 2 months. Diagnostic decisions used clinical symptoms, serum thyroxine and TRAb, thyroid ultrasound and orbital computed tomography.

The TCR was taken from a woman aged 40 to 50 with Graves' hyperthyroidism. V usage is TRBV18 and J usage is TRBJ2-6; no firm D call. Sequencing was carried out using blood. The CDR3 region is CASSPTLGTGANVLTF. In nucleotides, the CDR3 is TGTGCCAGCTCACCAACCCTTGGAACTGGGGCCAACGTCCTGACTTTC.